The clone carrying this T cell receptor beta chain has a single count. The entry originates in a study of blood T cell repertoires in COVID-19. The overall study: Sample material is recorded as cDNA or gDNA derived from T cells, B-cell-depleted T cells, or PBMCs.

As processed by the authors: Amplification from reference gene primers served as the basis for estimated nucleated cell counts. Profiling relied on immunoSEQ multiplex PCR, and the TCRdb table lists in-frame clones only, not all of them. That table supplies the V and J calls and clone size; D and trimming were determined from the DNA. The table records some 250,000 clones, roughly 91% of them present only once. This CDR3 comprises 13 residues. Germline CDR1 reads MNHEY; CDR2 reads SVGAGI. V was shortened by 8 bases and J by 6 bases, with 17 bases between the two germline ends. Input material: peripheral blood. The sequence derives from a woman between 35 and 50 years old who had recovered from COVID-19. The genes are TRBV6-5 and TRBJ2-7; possible D gene TRBD2, 6 bases. The CDR3 here is CASAGPVLGEQYF. The CDR3 nucleotides read TGTGCCAGCGCGGGGCCCGTCCTAGGCGAGCAGTACTTC.